These T cell receptor beta chains were read from a single sample in a study of blood T cell repertoires in COVID-19. The repertoire was sequenced with immunoSEQ multiplex PCR; TCRdb's copy has only in-frame clones and lacks some. This table has roughly 360,000 clones, 70% to 85% appearing once. Sequenced input: peripheral blood. These receptors originate from a human donor with acute or convalescent COVID-19. The donor label of this sample is uncertain. Each CDR3 is given with its conserved first and last residue. D genes are given only for firm matches. Clone size is not always given. Where it is, it says once, few, many or a class for expanded clones.

CDR3 length,J gene,clone size,V gene,D gene,CDR3 protein,CDR3 DNA
18,TRBJ2-3,NA,TRBV7-6,TRBD2,CASSLGGPAGASTDTQYF,TGTGCCAGCAGCTTAGGGGGGCCAGCGGGGGCTAGCACAGATACGCAGTATTTT
17,TRBJ2-1,NA,TRBV7-9,TRBD1,CASSLRDRGASGNEQFF,TGTGCCAGCAGCTTAAGGGACAGGGGCGCCTCCGGGAATGAGCAGTTCTTC
20,TRBJ2-1,NA,TRBV11-3,TRBD2,CASSLGLGLAGGSSYNEQFF,TGTGCCAGCAGCTTAGGCTTGGGACTAGCGGGAGGGTCCTCCTACAATGAGCAGTTCTTC
19,TRBJ2-1,NA,TRBV7-9,TRBD2,CASSLTGTSGGFSYNEQFF,TGTGCCAGCAGCTTAACGGGGACTAGCGGGGGGTTCTCCTACAATGAGCAGTTCTTC
13,TRBJ1-1,NA,TRBV29-1,NA,CSVVTGRNTEAFF,TGCAGCGTTGTAACAGGTAGGAACACTGAAGCTTTCTTT
13,TRBJ2-7,NA,TRBV6-6,TRBD1,CASSQTGLFEQYF,TGTGCCAGCAGTCAGACAGGGCTTTTCGAGCAGTACTTC
15,TRBJ1-2,NA,TRBV6-1,NA,CASSEALPGNKAHLF,TGTGCCAGCAGTGAAGCGCTTCCCGGGAACAAGGCCCACTTATTC
13,TRBJ2-2,NA,TRBV6-2/TRBV6-3,TRBD2,CASSGLVAGELFF,TGTGCCAGCAGTGGACTAGTTGCCGGGGAGCTGTTTTTT
17,TRBJ2-1,few,TRBV6-1,NA,CASSEAMWGRGYNEQFF,TGTGCCAGCAGTGAAGCTATGTGGGGGCGGGGGTACAATGAGCAGTTCTTC
15,TRBJ2-7,NA,TRBV29-1,TRBD1,CSVEDGQGASYEQYF,TGCAGCGTTGAAGACGGACAGGGGGCGTCCTACGAGCAGTACTTC
14,TRBJ2-3,NA,TRBV2,TRBD1,CASSEDRGTDTQYF,TGTGCCAGCAGTGAAGACAGGGGAACAGATACGCAGTATTTT
16,TRBJ1-2,NA,TRBV7-9,NA,CASSLGAGFYNYGYTF,TGTGCCAGCAGCTTAGGAGCAGGGTTTTATAACTATGGCTACACCTTC
15,TRBJ2-5,once,TRBV6-5,TRBD1,CASRERQGFQETQYF,TGTGCCAGCAGAGAGAGACAGGGATTTCAAGAGACCCAGTACTTC
12,TRBJ1-1,NA,TRBV27,NA,CASWVPGTEAFF,TGTGCCAGCTGGGTCCCGGGGACTGAAGCTTTCTTT
16,TRBJ1-4,NA,TRBV5-1,TRBD1,CASSLGSGTGYEKLFF,TGCGCCAGCAGCTTGGGATCCGGGACAGGGTACGAAAAACTGTTTTTT
13,TRBJ1-4,NA,TRBV15,NA,CATSRDPGEKLFF,TGTGCCACCAGCAGAGACCCCGGTGAAAAACTGTTTTTT
17,TRBJ2-1,NA,TRBV10-2,NA,CASSEQGSFLRDNEQFF,TGCGCCAGCAGTGAGCAGGGGTCATTTTTACGGGACAATGAGCAGTTCTTC
11,TRBJ1-1,NA,TRBV20-1,NA,CSARANTEAFF,TGCAGTGCTAGAGCTAACACTGAAGCTTTCTTT
15,TRBJ2-7,NA,TRBV3-1/TRBV3-2,TRBD2,CASSQGLAGSYEQYF,TGTGCCAGCAGCCAAGGGCTAGCGGGATCCTACGAGCAGTACTTC
15,TRBJ1-3,NA,TRBV18,NA,CASSRRGGAGNTIYF,TGTGCCAGCTCCCGCCGGGGGGGAGCTGGAAACACCATATATTTT
16,TRBJ1-5,NA,TRBV6-2/TRBV6-3,TRBD1,CASSYKGTVPNQPQHF,TGTGCCAGCAGCTATAAAGGGACAGTACCTAATCAGCCCCAGCATTTT
11,TRBJ1-1,once,TRBV2,NA,CASTGGTEAFF,TGTGCCAGCACGGGTGGGACTGAAGCTTTCTTT
12,TRBJ1-1,NA,TRBV5-1,NA,CASRVGEREAFF,TGCGCCAGCAGGGTCGGGGAGCGTGAAGCTTTCTTT